The sequence of this T cell receptor beta chain was determined in a study of blood T cell repertoires in COVID-19. Libraries were prepared by immunoSEQ multiplex PCR; TCRdb keeps only in-frame clonotypes and omits some of them. The table has 200,000 or so clones, roughly 81% seen once; the top ten hold 4% to 6%. This TCR was sampled from a woman aged 70 to 79 with active or convalescent COVID-19. Sample: peripheral blood.

CDR3 sequence: CASNQRGARYGYTF. CDR3 DNA: TGTGCCAGCAACCAGCGGGGGGCAAGGTATGGCTACACCTTC. This rearrangement joins TRBV5-6 to TRBJ1-2; tentative D call: TRBD1 (6 bases). Germline values: CDR1 SGHDT, CDR2 YYEEEE. The length of the CDR3 is 14 residues. Trimming removed 6 bases from V and 5 bases from J, with 17 bases in between.